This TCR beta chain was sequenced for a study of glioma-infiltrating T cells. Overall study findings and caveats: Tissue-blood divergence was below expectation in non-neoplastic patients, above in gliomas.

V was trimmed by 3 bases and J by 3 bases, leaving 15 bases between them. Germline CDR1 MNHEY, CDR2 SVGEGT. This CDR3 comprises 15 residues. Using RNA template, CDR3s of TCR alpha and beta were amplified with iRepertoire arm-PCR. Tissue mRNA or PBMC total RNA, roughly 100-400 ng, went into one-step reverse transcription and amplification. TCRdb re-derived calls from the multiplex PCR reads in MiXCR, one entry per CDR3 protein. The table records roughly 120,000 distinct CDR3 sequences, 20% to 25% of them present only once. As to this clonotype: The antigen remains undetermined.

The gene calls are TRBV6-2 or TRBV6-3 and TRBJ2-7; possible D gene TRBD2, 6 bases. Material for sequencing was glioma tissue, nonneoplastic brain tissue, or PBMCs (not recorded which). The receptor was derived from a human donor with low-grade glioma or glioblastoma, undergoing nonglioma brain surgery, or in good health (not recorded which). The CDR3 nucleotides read TGTGCCAGCAGTTATTTCCTTGGGGAGGTCTACGAGCAGTACTTC. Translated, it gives CASSYFLGEVYEQYF.